This paragraph reports one TCR beta chain. Its antigen is undetermined. The CDR3 length is 13 residues. Germline values: CDR1 SGHDT, CDR2 YYEEEE. V was trimmed by 1 base and J by 0 bases, leaving 5 bases between them. The sample originates from a study of OX40 agonist ivuxolimab in advanced cancers. Overall study context: Previous treatment with anti-PD-1, anti-PD-L1 or anti-CTLA-4 therapy was allowed; more than 35% had received some. Two patients with cutaneous melanoma and one with hepatocellular carcinoma, three in total, showed partial responses. Findings of the study overall: Expanded clones were, on average, more numerous among CD8+ T cells than CD4+.

Data came from immunoSEQ multiplex PCR; TCRdb stores just in-frame clones and leaves some out. This table has 40,000 or so clones, nearly 90% appearing once. Material: CD4+ or CD8+ T cells sorted from blood, obtained in a trial of the OX40 agonist ivuxolimab. This TCR was sampled from an adult with an advanced solid tumor such as melanoma, head and neck, liver or kidney cancer. The chain has TRBV5-6 and TRBJ2-7, with D hard to call. This chain's CDR3 is CASSLKSSYEQYF. CDR3 DNA sequence: TGTGCCAGCAGCTTGAAGAGCTCCTACGAGCAGTACTTC. Using reference TRBV5-6 and TRBJ2-7 for the parts outside the CDR3, the full variable domain is DAGVTQSPTHLIKTRGQQVTLRCSPKSGHDTVSWYQQALGQGPQFIFQYYEEEERQRGNFPDRFSGHQFPNYSSELNVNALLLGDSALYLCASSLKSSYEQYFGPGTRLTVT.